The 11 T cell receptor beta chains listed next were all sequenced from one sample in a study of CD8 T cell repertoires and HIV-1 epitope variants. For these receptors, no antigen is known. Assay: immunoSEQ multiplex PCR; the TCRdb copy retains only in-frame clones and omits some. The data contain approximately 5,100 clones, approximately 62% of them singletons. The sample comprised cultured CD8+ T cells derived from PBMCs. The origin of the receptors is a male donor with HIV.

V is TRBV7-2 and J is TRBJ1-5; 8 bases are shared with TRBD1. V trimming: 2 bases; J trimming: 3 bases; junction bases outside the gene matches: 6. Germline CDR1 is SGHTA and CDR2 is FQGNSA. The CDR3 is made up of 16 amino acids. The CDR3 DNA is TGTGCCAGCAGCTTAAGACAGGGGCGCCCCAATCAGCCCCAGCATTTT. Amino acid sequence: CASSLRQGRPNQPQHF.

This clone is labeled as large (0.1 to 1%). Compared with germline, one end of the junction differs, possibly owing to a read error. The CDR3: CASSVSSGTVSYEQYF. The CDR3 bases are TGTGCCAGCAGTGTATCCTCCGGGACGGTGTCCTACGAGCAGTACTTC. The V gene is TRBV27, the J gene TRBJ2-7, with D perhaps matching TRBD1 or TRBD2 (5 bases each). Per germline, CDR1 MNHEY and CDR2 SMNVEV (reference sequence). The length of the CDR3 is 16 residues.

The chain is built from TRBV28 and TRBJ2-4; D may correspond to TRBD1 or TRBD2 (5 bases each). The V gene lost 3 bases and the J gene lost 0 bases, with 18 bases spanning the gap. The CDR3 runs to 18 residues. CDR1 and CDR2 (germline): MDHEN, SYDVKM. CDR3 in DNA: TGTGCCAGCAGTTTGGTAGGGACGGCACTCCTAGCCAAAAACATTCAGTACTTC. Translation: CASSLVGTALLAKNIQYF.

This sequence joins TRBV7-8 and TRBJ2-7; D may be TRBD2 (5 bases). This CDR3 region has 16 residues. Germline V gene data show CDR1 as SGHVS and CDR2 as FQNEAQ. Trimming pared 4 bases from V and 0 bases from J, leaving 16 bases between. The CDR3 spells CASSSPWERNSYEQYF. The CDR3 DNA sequence: TGTGCCAGCAGCTCCCCTTGGGAGCGGAACTCCTACGAGCAGTACTTC.

This clone was seen a handful of times. The chain uses TRBV27 and TRBJ2-3; 9 bases line up with TRBD2. Germline CDR1 and CDR2: MNHEY and SMNVEV (reference sequence). Germline trimming cut 4 bases from V and 2 bases from J; bases unmatched to any gene: 10. The length of the CDR3 is 17 residues. CDR3 DNA sequence: TGTGCCAGCAGTTCTACATCGACTAGCGGAGACACAGATACGCAGTATTTT. Protein product: CASSSTSTSGDTDTQYF.

V and J are TRBV6-5 and TRBJ2-5; 12 positions match TRBD1. CDR3 size: 16 residues. Germline trimming cut 3 bases from V and 5 bases from J; bases unmatched to any gene: 7. Germline V gene lookup returns CDR1 MNHEY and CDR2 SVGAGI. The CDR3: CASSYTGQGAGETQYF. CDR3 DNA sequence: TGTGCCAGCAGTTATACGGGACAGGGGGCCGGGGAGACCCAGTACTTC.

The V gene is TRBV7-9, the J gene TRBJ2-1; 7 bases are shared with TRBD2. Germline assignment: CDR1 SEHNR and CDR2 FQNEAQ (reference sequence). The CDR3 runs 15 residues. V lost 3 bases, J lost 3 bases, and 5 bases stayed unmatched. Here the CDR3 reads CASSLAGVHYNEQFF. The CDR3 nucleotides read TGTGCCAGCAGCTTGGCGGGAGTACACTACAATGAGCAGTTCTTC.

This clone was observed a handful of times. V is TRBV29-1 and J is TRBJ1-3; D not resolved. Germline V gene data show CDR1 as SQVTM and CDR2 as ANQGSEA. Trimming shortened V by 3 bases and J by 4 bases, and 7 bases separated the two germline ends. CDR3 size: 12 residues. CDR3 region: CSVELSGNTIYF. Written as DNA, the CDR3 is TGCAGCGTTGAGCTCAGCGGAAACACCATATATTTT.

This clone qualifies as medium-sized (0.01 to 0.1%). The chain links TRBV9 to TRBJ1-4; 7 nucleotides agree with TRBD1. Germline V gene sequence: CDR1 SGDLS, CDR2 YYNGEE. The CDR3 spans 15 residues. V lost 4 bases, J lost 3 bases, and 6 bases stayed unmatched. The CDR3 nucleotides are TGTGCCAGCAGCCCAAGGGACAGTTCTAATGAAAAACTGTTTTTT. It yields the protein CASSPRDSSNEKLFF.

The table lists this clone with a count of one. The V and J genes are TRBV7-9 and TRBJ2-2; the match to TRBD1 covers 7 bases. This CDR3 comprises 15 residues. Looked up from germline, CDR1 is SEHNR and CDR2 is FQNEAQ (reference sequence). V lost 1 base and J lost 2; bases outside the gene matches: 1. The CDR3 is CASSLGQGNTGELFF. The CDR3 DNA reads as TGTGCCAGCAGCTTAGGACAGGGAAACACCGGGGAGCTGTTTTTT.

V gene TRBV28 combines with J gene TRBJ2-2; D is possibly TRBD1 (5 bases). Deletions cut 1 base from V and 3 bases from J, with 12 bases between. The CDR3 covers 16 residues. CDR1 and CDR2 (germline): MDHEN, SYDVKM. CDR3 sequence: CASSLLGRADTGELFF. The CDR3, as DNA: TGTGCCAGCAGTTTATTAGGCAGGGCGGACACCGGGGAGCTGTTTTTT.